This TCR beta chain was profiled in a study of T cell repertoires in cytomegalovirus infection. The CDR3 totals 15 residues. Per the germline V gene, CDR1 is ENHRY and CDR2 is SYGVKD. V shed 4 bases and J shed 0 bases, with 9 bases lying between them. General study points: CMV carriers with the relevant HLA were identified by cumulative public TCR beta family frequency. In two of eight donors, the top clonotype was HLA-C-restricted CMV-specific.

One entry per CDR3 protein, called by TCRdb with MiXCR from the reads. Among about 740,000 distinct CDR3 sequences listed, roughly 35% were seen once. In its sample, this clonotype was seen a few times. Its antigen remains unknown. Sequenced input: PBMCs. The TCR was taken from a human donor in good health (CMV status not recorded). Some clones in this sample may be carry-over from other donors' samples. This rearrangement joins TRBV10-3 to TRBJ2-2; D remains unclear. CDR3 coding DNA: TGTGCCATCAGTGGCCTAGAGACGAACACCGGGGAGCTGTTTTTT. Protein sequence: CAISGLETNTGELFF.